This TCR beta chain is from a study of T cell clones after liver transplantation (dated by TCRdb to between 2018 and 2021). Background for the entire study: The samples were obtained from ITN030ST, a randomized trial that attempted immunosuppression withdrawal within 2 years after liver transplantation. Three of the eight recipients were HCV-positive; the others were transplanted for non-autoimmune, non-viral indications. To count as tolerant, a recipient had to stay completely off immunosuppression for at least one year without liver enzymes climbing beyond twice the upper limit of normal. As an antigen-independent comparator for the donor-reactive sequences, third party-reactive TCRbeta sequences from pre-transplant MLRs were identified as well. A cohort of 8 liver transplant recipients was studied, of whom 3 were classified as tolerant and 5 as non-tolerant. Blood samples were collected pre-transplant, pre-randomization before withdrawal, and post-randomization after either complete withdrawal or failed withdrawal. Subjects received no induction therapy and standard immunosuppression until randomization at 12-24 months post-transplant. Donor-reactive T cell clones were identified using TCRbeta sequencing after a pre-transplant mixed lymphocyte reaction and were then followed in post-transplant blood. The full study reports these points: In two subjects, low numbers of available donor cells limited the measurable donor-reactive repertoire. Once repertoire turnover was taken into account, donor-reactive detection showed a significant reduction for CD4 in 7 of 8 subjects and for CD8 in 8 of 8. The decline in donor-reactive sequences exceeded the decline in third party-reactive sequences, suggesting partial antigen-specific deletion that was unrelated to withdrawal success. Since no allograft tissue specimens were available, donor-reactive T cells may have migrated into the graft instead of being deleted. The conclusions were preliminary, being limited by small, heterogeneous patient numbers and by non-standardized post-transplant time points. In 5 of 8 subjects, circulating donor-reactive CD4 TCRbeta sequences decreased significantly after transplant, regardless of tolerance or HCV status.

Unstimulated PBMCs, after thawing, were stained for CD3, CD4 and CD8 and then FACS-sorted into CD3+CD4+ and CD3+CD8+ populations. Each of the 8 studied subjects was randomized to immunosuppression withdrawal. The Qiagen DNeasy Blood and Tissue Kit was used for genomic DNA isolation. Using immunoSEQ, frozen genomic DNA was subjected to high-throughput TCRbeta CDR3 sequencing, a process that included PCR amplification, mapping, bias correction and internal controls. In the original analysis: Only productive rearrangements were retained, and each unique TCRbeta sequence was defined by its CDR3 nucleotide sequence together with its V and J gene. For a sequence to be called donor-reactive, it needed a frequency of at least 0.01% and at least 5-fold expansion in CFSE-low cells compared with unstimulated pre-transplant cells. Per-subject minimum frequency thresholds, based on the lowest-template unstimulated sample, ensured at least 90% detection power. Repertoire turnover was measured by Jensen-Shannon divergence between the top 1000 TCRbeta sequences post- and pre-transplant. Two-sided Fisher's exact tests were used to test for changes in the detection of donor-reactive sequences. TCRdb re-hosts the immuneACCESS table, in-frame sequences only. Its copies lack some clones; in the studies checked, an unresolved V gene accounts for under half of them, and the cause for the rest is not known. The V and J calls and clone size come from that table; D and trimming were worked out from the DNA. A total of 7,000 to 9,500 clones appear in this sample, 70% to 85% of them only once. The ten largest clones take up around 60% of the sample.

Note on this clone: It has no known antigen specificity. Base qualities are missing; no much larger clone stands one base away.

The trim is 5 bases for V and 0 bases for J, with a gap of 11 bases between the germline ends. The cysteine opens and the phenylalanine closes a CDR3 of 15 amino acids. Kept here is only the CDR3 DNA, which spans 45 bases and is read in frame from base 1. CDR1 and CDR2 are drawn from the germline V gene: SGHAT, FQNNGV. The receptor chain draws on TRBV11-2 and TRBJ1-5, with TRBD1 tentatively as D gene (5 bases match). The sequence derives from a human patient who received a liver transplant. Some T cells may have been brought in with the graft after a transplant. Sequences were derived from CD8+ T cells from blood, sampled at the 22-month timepoint. The DNA sequence follows: TGTGCCAGCAGCGAGGGACGGGATAGCAATCAGCCCCAGCATTTT. This yields the protein CASSEGRDSNQPQHF.